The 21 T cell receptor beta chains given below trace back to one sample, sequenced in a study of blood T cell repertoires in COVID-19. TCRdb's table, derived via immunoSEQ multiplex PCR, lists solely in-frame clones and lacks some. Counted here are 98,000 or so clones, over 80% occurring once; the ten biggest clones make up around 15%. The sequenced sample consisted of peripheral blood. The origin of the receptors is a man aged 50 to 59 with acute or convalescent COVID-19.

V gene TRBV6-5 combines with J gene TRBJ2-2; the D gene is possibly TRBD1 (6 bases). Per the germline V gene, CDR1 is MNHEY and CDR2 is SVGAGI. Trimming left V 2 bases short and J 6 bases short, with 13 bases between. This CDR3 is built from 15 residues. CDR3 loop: CASSYPGHPPGELFF. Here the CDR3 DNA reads TGTGCCAGCAGTTACCCGGGACACCCTCCCGGGGAGCTGTTTTTT.

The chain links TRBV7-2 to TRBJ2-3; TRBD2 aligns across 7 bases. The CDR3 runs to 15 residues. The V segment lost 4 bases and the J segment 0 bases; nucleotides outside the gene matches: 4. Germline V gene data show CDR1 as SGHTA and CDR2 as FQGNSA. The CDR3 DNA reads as TGTGCCAGCAGCTCTAGCGGTCATAGCACAGATACGCAGTATTTT. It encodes CASSSSGHSTDTQYF.

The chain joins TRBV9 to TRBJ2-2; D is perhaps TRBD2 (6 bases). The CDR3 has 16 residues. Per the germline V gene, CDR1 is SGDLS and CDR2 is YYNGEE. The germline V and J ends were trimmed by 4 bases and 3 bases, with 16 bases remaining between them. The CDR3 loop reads CASSFTGTDYTGELFF. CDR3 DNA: TGTGCCAGCAGCTTTACCGGGACTGACTACACCGGGGAGCTGTTTTTT.

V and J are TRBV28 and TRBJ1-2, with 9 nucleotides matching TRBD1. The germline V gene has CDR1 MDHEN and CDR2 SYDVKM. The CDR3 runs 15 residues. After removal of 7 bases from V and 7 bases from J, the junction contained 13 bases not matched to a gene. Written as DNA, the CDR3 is TGTGCCAGCACCTTACGCATCGGGACAGGGATTGGCTACACCTTC. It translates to CASTLRIGTGIGYTF.

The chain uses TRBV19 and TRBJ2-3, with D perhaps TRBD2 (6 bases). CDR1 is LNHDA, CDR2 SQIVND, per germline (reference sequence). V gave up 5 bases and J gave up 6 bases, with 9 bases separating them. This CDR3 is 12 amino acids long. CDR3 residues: CASSQAGDTQYF. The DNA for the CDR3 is TGTGCCAGTAGTCAGGCGGGGGATACGCAGTATTTT.

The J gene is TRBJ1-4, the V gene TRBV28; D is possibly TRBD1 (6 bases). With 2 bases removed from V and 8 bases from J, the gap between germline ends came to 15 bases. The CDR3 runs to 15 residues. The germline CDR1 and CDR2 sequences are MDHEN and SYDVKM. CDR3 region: CASSLLGQGREKLFF. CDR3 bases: TGTGCCAGCAGTTTACTAGGGCAGGGGCGAGAAAAACTGTTTTTT.

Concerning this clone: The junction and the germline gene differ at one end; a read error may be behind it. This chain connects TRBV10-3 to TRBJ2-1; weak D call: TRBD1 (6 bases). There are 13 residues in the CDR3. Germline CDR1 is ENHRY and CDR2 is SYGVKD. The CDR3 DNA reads TGTGCCATCAGTGAGACAGGGAACAATGAGGGACTCTTC. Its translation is CAISETGNNEGLF.

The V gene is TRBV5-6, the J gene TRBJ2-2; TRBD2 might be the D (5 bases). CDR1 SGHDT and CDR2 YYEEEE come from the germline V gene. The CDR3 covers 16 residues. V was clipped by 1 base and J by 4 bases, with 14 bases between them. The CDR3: CASSLRWSGITGELFF. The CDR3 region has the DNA TGTGCCAGCAGCTTGAGGTGGTCCGGGATCACCGGGGAGCTGTTTTTT. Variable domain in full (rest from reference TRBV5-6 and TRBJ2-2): DAGVTQSPTHLIKTRGQQVTLRCSPKSGHDTVSWYQQALGQGPQFIFQYYEEEERQRGNFPDRFSGHQFPNYSSELNVNALLLGDSALYLCASSLRWSGITGELFFGEGSRLTVL.

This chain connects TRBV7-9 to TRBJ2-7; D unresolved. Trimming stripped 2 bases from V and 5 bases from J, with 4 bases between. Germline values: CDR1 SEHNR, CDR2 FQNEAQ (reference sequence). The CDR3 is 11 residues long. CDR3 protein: CASSLYNEQYF. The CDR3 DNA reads TGTGCCAGCAGCTTATATAACGAGCAGTACTTC.

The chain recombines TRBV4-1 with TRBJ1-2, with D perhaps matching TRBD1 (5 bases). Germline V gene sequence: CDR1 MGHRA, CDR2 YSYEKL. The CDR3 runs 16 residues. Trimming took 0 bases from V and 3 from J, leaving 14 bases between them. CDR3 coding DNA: TGCGCCAGCAGCCAAGAAGGCAGGGCAAAGGACTATGGCTACACCTTC. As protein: CASSQEGRAKDYGYTF.

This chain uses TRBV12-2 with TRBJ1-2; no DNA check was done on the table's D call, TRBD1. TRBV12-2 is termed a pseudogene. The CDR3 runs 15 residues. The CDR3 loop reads CASRFDRGQSYGYTF. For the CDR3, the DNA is TGTGCAAGTCGCTTTGACAGGGGCCAATCCTATGGCTACACCTTC.

CDR3 nucleotides: TGTGCCAGCAGGGAACAGGGTCCTACCAATGAGCAGTTCTTC. Translating gives CASREQGPTNEQFF. The rearrangement joins TRBV2 to TRBJ2-1; D is perhaps TRBD1 (6 bases). CDR3 size: 14 residues. V was cut by 6 bases and J by 6 bases, with 15 bases left in between. The V gene's germline CDR1 is SNHLY and CDR2 FYNNEI.

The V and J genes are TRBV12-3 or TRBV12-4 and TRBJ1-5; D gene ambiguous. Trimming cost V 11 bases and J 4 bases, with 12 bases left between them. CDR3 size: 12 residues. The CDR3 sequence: CAGGSGNQPQHF. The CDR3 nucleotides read TGTGCCGGAGGTTCGGGGAATCAGCCCCAGCATTTT.

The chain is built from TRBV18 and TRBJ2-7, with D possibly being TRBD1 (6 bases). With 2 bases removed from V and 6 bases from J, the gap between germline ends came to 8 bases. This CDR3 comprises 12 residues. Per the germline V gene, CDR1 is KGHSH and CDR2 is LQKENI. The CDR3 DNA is TGTGCCAGCTCACCAGGGGGCGTCGAGCAGTACTTC. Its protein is CASSPGGVEQYF.

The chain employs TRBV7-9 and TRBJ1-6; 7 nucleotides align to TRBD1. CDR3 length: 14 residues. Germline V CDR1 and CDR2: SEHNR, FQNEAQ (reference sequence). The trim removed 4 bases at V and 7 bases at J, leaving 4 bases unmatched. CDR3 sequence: CASSSGTVNSPLHF. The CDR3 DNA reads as TGTGCCAGCAGCTCCGGGACAGTCAATTCACCCCTCCACTTT.

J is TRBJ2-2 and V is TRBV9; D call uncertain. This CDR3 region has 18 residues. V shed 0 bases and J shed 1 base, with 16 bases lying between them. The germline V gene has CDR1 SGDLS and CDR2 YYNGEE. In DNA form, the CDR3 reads TGTGCCAGCAGCGTAGCTTGGCAGGTGAATTGGAACACCGGGGAGCTGTTTTTT. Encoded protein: CASSVAWQVNWNTGELFF.

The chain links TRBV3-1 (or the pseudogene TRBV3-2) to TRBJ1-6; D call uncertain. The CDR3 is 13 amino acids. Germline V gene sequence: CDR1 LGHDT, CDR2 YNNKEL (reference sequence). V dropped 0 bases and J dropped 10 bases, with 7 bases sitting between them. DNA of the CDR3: TGTGCCAGCAGCCAAGACGAGGGCTCACCCCTCCACTTT. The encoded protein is CASSQDEGSPLHF.

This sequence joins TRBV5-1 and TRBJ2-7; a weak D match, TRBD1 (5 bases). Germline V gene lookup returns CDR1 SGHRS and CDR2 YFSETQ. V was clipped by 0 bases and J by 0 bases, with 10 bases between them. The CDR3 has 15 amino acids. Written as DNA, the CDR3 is TGCGCCAGCAGCTTGGAAACAGGCCGCTCCTACGAGCAGTACTTC. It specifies CASSLETGRSYEQYF. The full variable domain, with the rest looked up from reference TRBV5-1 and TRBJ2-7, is KAGVTQTPRYLIKTRGQQVTLSCSPISGHRSVSWYQQTPGQGLQFLFEYFSETQRNKGNFPGRFSGRQFSNSRSEMNVSTLELGDSALYLCASSLETGRSYEQYFGPGTRLTVT.

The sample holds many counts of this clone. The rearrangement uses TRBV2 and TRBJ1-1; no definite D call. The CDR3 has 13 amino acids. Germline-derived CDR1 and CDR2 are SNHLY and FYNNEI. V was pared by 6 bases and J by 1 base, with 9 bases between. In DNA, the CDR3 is TGTGCCAGCAGCAGACAAGAGAACACTGAAGCTTTCTTT. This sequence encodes CASSRQENTEAFF.

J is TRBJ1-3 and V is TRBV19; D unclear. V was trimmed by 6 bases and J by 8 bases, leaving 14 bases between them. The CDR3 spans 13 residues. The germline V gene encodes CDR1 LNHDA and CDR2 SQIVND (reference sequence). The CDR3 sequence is CASSRNQEDTIYF. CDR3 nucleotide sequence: TGTGCCAGTAGCAGGAACCAGGAGGACACCATATATTTT.

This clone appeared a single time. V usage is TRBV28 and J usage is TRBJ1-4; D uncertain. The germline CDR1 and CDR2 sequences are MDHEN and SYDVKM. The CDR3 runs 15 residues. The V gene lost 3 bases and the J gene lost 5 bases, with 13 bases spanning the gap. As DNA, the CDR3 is TGTGCCAGCAGTTTGACCCCGGGGTCAAATGAAAAACTGTTTTTT. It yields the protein CASSLTPGSNEKLFF.